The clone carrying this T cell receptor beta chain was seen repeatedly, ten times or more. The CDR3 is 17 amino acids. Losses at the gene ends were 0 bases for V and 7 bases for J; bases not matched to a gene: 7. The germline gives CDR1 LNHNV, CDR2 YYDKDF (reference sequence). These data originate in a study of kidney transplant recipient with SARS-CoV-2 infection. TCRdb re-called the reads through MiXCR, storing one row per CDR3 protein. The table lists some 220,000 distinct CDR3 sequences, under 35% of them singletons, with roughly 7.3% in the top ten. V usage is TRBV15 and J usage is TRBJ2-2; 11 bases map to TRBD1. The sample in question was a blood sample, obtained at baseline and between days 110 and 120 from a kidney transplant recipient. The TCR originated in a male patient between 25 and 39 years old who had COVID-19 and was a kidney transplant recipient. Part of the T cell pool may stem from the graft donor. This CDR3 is CATSRDGGQGALGELFF. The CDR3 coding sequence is TGTGCCACCAGCAGAGATGGAGGACAGGGGGCGCTCGGGGAGCTGTTTTTT.